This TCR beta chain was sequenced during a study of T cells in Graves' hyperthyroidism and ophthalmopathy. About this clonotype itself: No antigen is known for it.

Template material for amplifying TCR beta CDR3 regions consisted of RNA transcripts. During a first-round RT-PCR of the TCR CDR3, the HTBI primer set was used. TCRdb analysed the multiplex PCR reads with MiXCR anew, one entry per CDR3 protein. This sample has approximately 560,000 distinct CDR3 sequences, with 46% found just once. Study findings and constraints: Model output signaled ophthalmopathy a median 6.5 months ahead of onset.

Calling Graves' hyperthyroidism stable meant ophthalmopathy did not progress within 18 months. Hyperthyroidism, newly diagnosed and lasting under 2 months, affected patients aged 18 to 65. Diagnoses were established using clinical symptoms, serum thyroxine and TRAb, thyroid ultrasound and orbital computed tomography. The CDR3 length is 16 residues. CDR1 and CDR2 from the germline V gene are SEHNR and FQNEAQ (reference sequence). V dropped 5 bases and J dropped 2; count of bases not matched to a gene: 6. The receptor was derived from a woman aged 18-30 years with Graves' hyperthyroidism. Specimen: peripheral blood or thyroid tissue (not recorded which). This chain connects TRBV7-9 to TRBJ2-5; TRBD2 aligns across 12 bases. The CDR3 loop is CASSRLAGGRQETQYF. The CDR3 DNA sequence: TGTGCCAGCAGCCGTCTAGCGGGAGGGAGGCAAGAGACCCAGTACTTC.